The 11 T cell receptor beta chains given below trace back to one sample, sequenced in a study of early T cells in non-severe SARS-CoV-2 infection. MiXCR, applied by TCRdb to the 5' RACE reads, yields one record per CDR3 protein. The sample comprises about 28,000 distinct CDR3 sequences, 5.5% to 7.5% of which are singletons, and roughly a third rests with the top ten. This specimen consisted of whole blood, obtained at baseline. These receptors came from an adult who was a healthcare worker with PCR-confirmed SARS-CoV-2 infection or an uninfected control (not recorded which).

The genes are TRBV6-2 or TRBV6-3 and TRBJ2-7; tentative D call: TRBD2 (6 bases). CDR3 length: 13 amino acids. V was trimmed by 6 bases and J by 5 bases, leaving 14 bases between them. Looked up from germline, CDR1 is MNHEY and CDR2 is SVGEGT. The DNA for the CDR3 is TGTGCCAGCAGCCGTTGGACGGGAGACGAGCAGTACTTC. It specifies CASSRWTGDEQYF.

V and J are TRBV12-3 or TRBV12-4 and TRBJ1-2; D is unresolved. The CDR3 is 14 amino acids. V lost 10 bases to trimming and J lost 6 bases, with 21 bases between them. The CDR3 is CATSPGSQRDGYTF. CDR3 coding DNA: TGTGCCACCTCACCCGGGTCACAAAGGGATGGCTACACCTTC.

This clonotype was observed a handful of times. The rearrangement joins TRBV12-3 or TRBV12-4 to TRBJ2-2; 8 bases are a match to TRBD2. The CDR3 has 15 residues. V lost 4 bases, J lost 5 bases, and 6 bases stayed unmatched. DNA for the CDR3: TGTGCCAGCAGTTCTGGACTAGCACGGACCGGGGAGCTGTTTTTT. Translated: CASSSGLARTGELFF.

This clonotype was observed at least ten times. V usage is TRBV30 and J usage is TRBJ1-6; 8 bases fit TRBD1. There are 15 residues in the CDR3. Germline assignment: CDR1 GTSNPN and CDR2 SVGIG (reference sequence). J gave up 7 bases and V 0 bases, and 5 bases lay outside the gene matches. The CDR3 spells CAWSVRAGGNSPLHF. The CDR3 coding sequence is TGTGCCTGGAGTGTACGGGCAGGGGGCAATTCACCCCTCCACTTT.

This clonotype showed up many times. The chain couples TRBV27 to TRBJ2-6; D gene ambiguous. V was clipped by 3 bases and J by 1 base, with 7 bases between them. The germline V gene encodes CDR1 MNHEY and CDR2 SMNVEV (reference sequence). The length of the CDR3 is 15 residues. The CDR3 region has the DNA TGTGCCAGCAGTTTCACTGGATCTGGGGCCAACGTCCTGACTTTC. Its translation is CASSFTGSGANVLTF.

This clonotype was picked up a small number of times. The chain carries TRBV24-1 and TRBJ1-5, with 10 bases fitting TRBD1. The CDR3 consists of 17 residues. J lost 3 bases, V lost 4 bases, and 8 bases had no gene match. Looked up from germline, CDR1 is KGHDR and CDR2 is SFDVKD. This chain's CDR3 is CATSDPRTGGINQPQHF. The DNA for the CDR3 is TGTGCCACCAGTGACCCCCGGACAGGGGGAATCAATCAGCCCCAGCATTTT.

In its sample, this clonotype was seen many times. V and J are TRBV2 and TRBJ2-2, with 11 bases aligning to TRBD2. Germline CDR1 and CDR2: SNHLY and FYNNEI. The CDR3 is 16 residues long. The ends lost 4 bases at V and 1 base at J; junction bases unmatched: 2. DNA of the CDR3: TGTGCCAGCAGTGCTAGCGGGGGGCAGAACACCGGGGAGCTGTTTTTT. The encoded protein is CASSASGGQNTGELFF.

This clonotype was recorded many times. The chain is built from TRBV20-1 and TRBJ2-7; a weak D match, TRBD2 (6 bases). This CDR3 spans 11 amino acids. The V end lost 4 bases, the J end lost 5 bases, and 9 bases lay between the germline ends. Germline lookup yields CDR1 DFQATT and CDR2 SNEGSKA (reference sequence). The CDR3 loop reads CSATLADEQYF. The CDR3 nucleotides read TGCAGTGCTACCTTAGCGGACGAGCAGTACTTC.

There are many counts of this clonotype. The chain joins TRBV12-3 or TRBV12-4 to TRBJ2-6; D remains ambiguous. The CDR3 contains 14 residues. V lost 8 bases and J lost 2, with 10 bases in between. The CDR3: CASQMVAGANVLTF. The CDR3 DNA sequence: TGTGCCAGCCAGATGGTTGCTGGGGCCAACGTCCTGACTTTC.

This clonotype was picked up many times. The chain combines TRBV7-2 with TRBJ2-1; possibly TRBD2 for D (6 bases). The CDR3 has 16 residues. In germline, CDR1 is SGHTA, CDR2 FQGNSA. Trimming shortened V by 0 bases and J by 7 bases, and 16 bases separated the two germline ends. The CDR3 here is CASSLAGTYYQNEQFF. CDR3 DNA: TGTGCCAGCAGCTTAGCCGGGACTTACTATCAGAATGAGCAGTTCTTC.

At least ten counts were recorded for this clonotype. The V and J genes are TRBV18 and TRBJ1-1; D is ambiguous. Germline V lookup: CDR1 KGHSH, CDR2 LQKENI. CDR3 length: 15 amino acids. V shed 5 bases and J shed 2 bases, with 15 bases lying between them. This chain's CDR3 is CASSGSLGPNTEAFF. CDR3 nucleotides: TGTGCCAGCTCAGGCTCCCTCGGACCTAACACTGAAGCTTTCTTT.